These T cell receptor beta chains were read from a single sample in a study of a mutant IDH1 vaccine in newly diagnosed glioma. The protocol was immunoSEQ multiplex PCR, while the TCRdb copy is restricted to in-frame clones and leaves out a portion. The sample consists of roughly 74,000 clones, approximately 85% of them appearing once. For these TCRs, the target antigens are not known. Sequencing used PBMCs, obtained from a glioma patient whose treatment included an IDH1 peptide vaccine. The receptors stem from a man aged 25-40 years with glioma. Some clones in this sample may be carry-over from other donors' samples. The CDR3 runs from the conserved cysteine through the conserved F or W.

CDR3 protein: CASRLAGYYGYTF
J gene: TRBJ1-2
V gene: TRBV28

CDR3 protein: CASSLKGLAGHEQFF
J gene: TRBJ2-1
V gene: TRBV11-2

CDR3 protein: CASSLERQGSYNEQFF
J gene: TRBJ2-1
V gene: TRBV11-2

CDR3 protein: CASSPDRTNYGYTF
J gene: TRBJ1-2
V gene: TRBV18

CDR3 protein: CSARVTDTQYF
J gene: TRBJ2-3
V gene: TRBV20-1

CDR3 protein: CAWSRDREDQPQHF
J gene: TRBJ1-5
V gene: TRBV30

CDR3 protein: CASSLMGQAQETQYF
J gene: TRBJ2-5
V gene: TRBV27

CDR3 protein: CASSKGDRETYEQYF
J gene: TRBJ2-7
V gene: TRBV19

CDR3 protein: CASIRDRSNTEAFF
J gene: TRBJ1-1
V gene: TRBV5-1

CDR3 protein: CASSSGDGVTGGYTF
J gene: TRBJ1-2
V gene: TRBV6-5

CDR3 protein: CASSLDPSGYEQYF
J gene: TRBJ2-7
V gene: TRBV5-1

CDR3 protein: CASSTGFIGELFF
J gene: TRBJ2-2
V gene: TRBV2

CDR3 protein: CASRRLQNTGELFF
J gene: TRBJ2-2
V gene: TRBV27

CDR3 protein: CASSEQGAYNEQFF
J gene: TRBJ2-1
V gene: TRBV5-6

CDR3 protein: CASDDSGGVLNEQFF
J gene: TRBJ2-1
V gene: TRBV2

CDR3 protein: CASTMGAPNQPQHF
J gene: TRBJ1-5
V gene: TRBV19

CDR3 protein: CASSFAGTGGNTIYF
J gene: TRBJ1-3
V gene: TRBV5-6

CDR3 protein: CASSVDSGSNEQFF
J gene: TRBJ2-1
V gene: TRBV9

CDR3 protein: CASSPRRSTGELFF
J gene: TRBJ2-2
V gene: TRBV5-6

CDR3 protein: CASSRPGENEQYF
J gene: TRBJ2-7
V gene: TRBV27

CDR3 protein: CASEREGRYNEQFF
J gene: TRBJ2-1
V gene: TRBV21-1

CDR3 protein: CASSLEARTEAFF
J gene: TRBJ1-1
V gene: TRBV5-1

CDR3 protein: CASSYGQGNQPQHF
J gene: TRBJ1-5
V gene: TRBV6-6

CDR3 protein: CASNPGGGEQYF
J gene: TRBJ2-7
V gene: TRBV2

CDR3 protein: CASSLESGSADTQYF
J gene: TRBJ2-3
V gene: TRBV7-9

CDR3 protein: CASSVSGTGSVNGYTF
J gene: TRBJ1-2
V gene: TRBV28

CDR3 protein: CASSLVVGANTEAFF
J gene: TRBJ1-1
V gene: TRBV5-1

CDR3 protein: CAWSVSFLGSPLHF
J gene: TRBJ1-6
V gene: TRBV30

CDR3 protein: CAISEAGGHNEQFF
J gene: TRBJ2-1
V gene: TRBV10-3

CDR3 protein: CASTNLYRGRPHQPQHF
J gene: TRBJ1-5
V gene: TRBV9

CDR3 protein: CSALGLAGINEQFF
J gene: TRBJ2-1
V gene: TRBV29-1

CDR3 protein: CASSLGIGLNQPQHF
J gene: TRBJ1-5
V gene: TRBV5-6

CDR3 protein: CASSVRGGNEQYF
J gene: TRBJ2-7
V gene: TRBV19

CDR3 protein: CASSDPLDSDEKLFF
J gene: TRBJ1-4
V gene: TRBV10-1

CDR3 protein: CASSLYSGSTEAFF
J gene: TRBJ1-1
V gene: TRBV27

CDR3 protein: CAFGGNTEAFF
J gene: TRBJ1-1
V gene: TRBV30

CDR3 protein: CATSTTTSSYGETQYF
J gene: TRBJ2-5
V gene: TRBV15

CDR3 protein: CASTRSLADSTDTQYF
J gene: TRBJ2-3
V gene: TRBV10-2

CDR3 protein: CASSFGRDTEAFF
J gene: TRBJ1-1
V gene: TRBV7-1

CDR3 protein: CASTPDRGIAEAFF
J gene: TRBJ1-1
V gene: TRBV5-1

CDR3 protein: CASSSRTFQGTEAFF
J gene: TRBJ1-1
V gene: TRBV5-1

CDR3 protein: CASSYSRGGYTF
J gene: TRBJ1-2
V gene: TRBV6-6

CDR3 protein: CASSEWSGGAYEQYF
J gene: TRBJ2-7
V gene: TRBV2

CDR3 protein: CASSQGRISPLHF
J gene: TRBJ1-6
V gene: TRBV28

CDR3 protein: CASSPKMGTRSSYEQYF
J gene: TRBJ2-7
V gene: TRBV7-9

CDR3 protein: CASSFSSGAPHEQFF
J gene: TRBJ2-1
V gene: TRBV27

CDR3 protein: CASSVGGEWPGTF
J gene: TRBJ1-2
V gene: TRBV9

CDR3 protein: CASSRDGEKLFF
J gene: TRBJ1-4
V gene: TRBV7-2

CDR3 protein: CASRDRDSLNTGELFF
J gene: TRBJ2-2
V gene: TRBV28

CDR3 protein: CASSFPTSGELFF
J gene: TRBJ2-2
V gene: TRBV19

CDR3 protein: CASSREGLSTDTQYF
J gene: TRBJ2-3
V gene: TRBV9

CDR3 protein: CSVERLAGGEQYF
J gene: TRBJ2-7
V gene: TRBV29-1